The clone carrying this TCR beta chain was detected ten times or more. RNA transcripts provided the template for amplifying TCR beta CDR3 regions. First-round RT-PCR relied on HTBI primers, and a second-round multiplex PCR came next. MiXCR, applied by TCRdb to the multiplex PCR reads, yields one record per CDR3 protein. The table lists 340,000 or so distinct CDR3 sequences, 17% of them singletons. The data stem from a study of Graves' ophthalmopathy and Graves' hyperthyroidism. Germline assignment: CDR1 MDHEN and CDR2 SYDVKM. J was trimmed by 11 bases and V by 6 bases; bases with no gene match: 12. There are 13 residues in the CDR3.

This rearrangement joins TRBV28 to TRBJ1-1, with 7 nucleotides matching TRBD1. The source is an adult man with Graves' ophthalmopathy. Input material: peripheral blood. CDR3 DNA: TGTGCCAGCAGGGGGACAGAGGCAACAGGCGCTTTCTTT. Its translation is CASRGTEATGAFF.